This T cell receptor beta chain stems from a study of cytomegalovirus exposure and HLA in healthy donors. Some clones are missing from TCRdb's copy, which holds only in-frame ones; the method was immunoSEQ multiplex PCR. In the table there are fewer than 120,000 clones, approximately 89% of which are singletons. Germline loops: CDR1 KGHSH, CDR2 LQKENI. Trimming took off 3 bases at V and 4 bases at J, with 9 bases between the two ends. This CDR3 region has 13 residues. This sequence joins TRBV18 and TRBJ1-2; a weak D match, TRBD1 (6 bases). The material sequenced was PBMCs. The sequence was obtained from a woman under 30 in good health and CMV-seronegative. CDR3 DNA sequence: TGTGCCAGCTCACCTTCAGGGGCCTATGGCTACACCTTC. It yields the protein CASSPSGAYGYTF. Using reference TRBV18 and TRBJ1-2 for the parts outside the CDR3, the full variable domain is NAGVMQNPRHLVRRRGQEARLRCSPMKGHSHVYWYRQLPEEGLKFMVYLQKENIIDESGMPKERFSAEFPKEGPSILRIQQVVRGDSAAYFCASSPSGAYGYTFGSGTRLTVV.